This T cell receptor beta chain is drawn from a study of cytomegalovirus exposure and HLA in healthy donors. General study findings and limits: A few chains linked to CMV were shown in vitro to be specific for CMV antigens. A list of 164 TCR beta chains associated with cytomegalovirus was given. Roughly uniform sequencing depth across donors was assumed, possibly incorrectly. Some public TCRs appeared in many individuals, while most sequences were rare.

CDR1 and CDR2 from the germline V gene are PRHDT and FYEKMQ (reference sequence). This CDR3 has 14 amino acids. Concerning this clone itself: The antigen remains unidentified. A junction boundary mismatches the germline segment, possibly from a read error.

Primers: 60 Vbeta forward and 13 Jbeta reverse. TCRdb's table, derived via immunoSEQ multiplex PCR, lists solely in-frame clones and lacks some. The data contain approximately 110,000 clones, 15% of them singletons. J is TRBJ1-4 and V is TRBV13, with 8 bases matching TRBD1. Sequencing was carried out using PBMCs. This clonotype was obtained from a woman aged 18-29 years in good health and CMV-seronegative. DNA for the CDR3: TGTGCCAGCAGCCAGGACAGGGCTAAAGAAAAACTGTTTTTT. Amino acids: CASSQDRAKEKLFF.